Sequencing of this T cell receptor beta chain was carried out in a study of blood T cell repertoires in COVID-19. Within 2 weeks before study entry, exposed participants met a COVID-19 case. Clones were read by immunoSEQ multiplex PCR, and TCRdb kept only the in-frame ones, dropping some. In the table there are roughly 400,000 clones, roughly 90% of which are singletons. Germline V gene data show CDR1 as MDHEN and CDR2 as SYDVKM. The CDR3 is made up of 15 amino acids. The V and J ends lost 3 bases and 7 bases, in that order; junction bases with no gene match: 6. The receptor was derived from a woman between 18 and 29 years old who had been exposed to COVID-19. The V and J genes are TRBV28 and TRBJ1-4; TRBD1 matches at 9 bases. Material: PBMCs or T cells enriched from blood (not recorded which). The CDR3 here is CASSFGDRGGEKLFF. CDR3 sequence (DNA): TGTGCCAGCAGTTTCGGAGACAGGGGGGGTGAAAAACTGTTTTTT.